This T cell receptor beta chain was sequenced for a study of cytomegalovirus exposure and HLA in healthy donors. About this clone itself: Antigen: not known.

Points from the study as a whole: Later on, analysis showed that most CMV-associated TCR beta chains appeared to be HLA-restricted.

The CDR3 runs to 15 residues. Trimming cost V 3 bases and J 5 bases; bases outside gene matches: 3. Per germline, CDR1 SGHRS and CDR2 YFSETQ. 60 Vbeta and 13 Jbeta primers were used in PCR. Assay used: immunoSEQ multiplex PCR; TCRdb lists only in-frame clones, some missing. The data contain 210,000 or so clones, approximately 84% of them singletons. The chain joins TRBV5-1 to TRBJ2-3; 13 bases fit TRBD2. This sequence was found in a girl aged 2 to 9 in good health and CMV-seronegative. The sequencing sample was made of PBMCs. This CDR3 reads CASSWTSGRQDTQYF. The CDR3 DNA is TGCGCCAGCAGCTGGACTAGCGGGAGACAAGATACGCAGTATTTT.